This T cell receptor beta chain is drawn from a study of blood T cell repertoires in COVID-19. Turning to the study itself: Samples representing acute and convalescent COVID-19 were sourced from the United States, Italy and Spain. The cDNA or gDNA used as material had been derived from T cells, B-cell-depleted T cells, or PBMCs.

Those enrolled, adults aged about 18 to 89 years, came from 20 to 25 US areas. As originally analysed: Estimates of nucleated cell counts were drawn from the amplification of reference gene primers. Profiled with immunoSEQ multiplex PCR; TCRdb holds only in-frame clones, not every one. V and J calls and clone size are as listed in that table; D and trimming were resolved from the DNA. The sample holds roughly 260,000 clones, 80% to 95% seen once. This TCR was sampled from a woman aged 18 to 35 who had recovered from COVID-19. The sample comprised PBMCs or T cells enriched from blood (not recorded which).

CDR3 sequence reads: CASTQGQGDWETQYF. The CDR3 bases are TGCGCCAGCACGCAGGGACAGGGGGACTGGGAGACCCAGTACTTC. This chain links TRBV5-1 with TRBJ2-5; 11 bases are shared with TRBD1. This CDR3 spans 15 amino acids. CDR1 and CDR2 (germline): SGHRS, YFSETQ. J gave up 5 bases and V 6 bases, and 9 bases lay outside the gene matches.